This TCR beta chain was profiled in a study of T-cell memory formation after mild COVID-19. Study-level results: CD4/CD8 balance characterized clones contracting day 15 to 85, and CD4+ skew characterized later expanders. Cross-reactive memory seemingly joined, as some responding clones were found in pre-infection memory. SARS-CoV-2 specificity was not confirmed for second-wave clones peaking on day 37.

Trimming removed 4 bases from V and 2 bases from J; junction bases left unmatched: 4. This CDR3 region has 15 residues. Germline V lookup: CDR1 SGHTA, CDR2 FQGTGA. MiXCR, applied by TCRdb to the 5' RACE reads, yields one record per CDR3 protein. The sample lists fewer than 400,000 distinct CDR3 sequences; 16% were seen once. This clonotype was counted ten times or more. Its target is unknown. This chain links TRBV7-3 with TRBJ2-2; 7 bases are shared with TRBD2. The sequenced sample consisted of PBMCs or a T cell subset sorted from them (not recorded which). This receptor was identified in a man aged 18 to 35 who had mild COVID-19 (a few samples of this study predate the infection). Cell type and time point are not known. The CDR3 DNA reads TGTGCCAGCAGCTACGGGGGGACCAACACCGGGGAGCTGTTTTTT. Amino acid sequence: CASSYGGTNTGELFF.